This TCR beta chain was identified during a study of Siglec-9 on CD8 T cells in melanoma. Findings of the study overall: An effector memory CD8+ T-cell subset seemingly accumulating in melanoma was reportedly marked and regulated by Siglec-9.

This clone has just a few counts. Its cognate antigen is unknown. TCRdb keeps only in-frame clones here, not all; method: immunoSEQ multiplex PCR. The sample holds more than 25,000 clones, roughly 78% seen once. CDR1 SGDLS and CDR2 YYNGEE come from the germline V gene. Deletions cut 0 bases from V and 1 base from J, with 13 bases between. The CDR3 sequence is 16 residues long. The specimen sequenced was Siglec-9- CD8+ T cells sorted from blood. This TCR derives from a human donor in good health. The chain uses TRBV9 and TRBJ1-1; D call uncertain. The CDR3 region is CASSVGAQLGNTEAFF. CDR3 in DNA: TGTGCCAGCAGCGTAGGTGCCCAGTTAGGGAACACTGAAGCTTTCTTT.